These 14 T cell receptor beta chains came from one sample sequenced in a study of CXCR3-negative and CXCR3-positive naive CD8 T cells. Study conclusions and caveats: When CXCR3-positive naive cells were set against CXCR3-negative naive cells, the former had more hydrophobic TRB CDR3s.

The TRB libraries of cDNA were built by UMI-labeled 5' RACE. Using the 5' RACE reads, TCRdb records one entry per CDR3 protein without DNA. The listing records about 150,000 distinct CDR3 sequences. Their recognized antigens are unknown. Sequenced input: naive CXCR3+ CD8+ T cells from blood. Subset meaning: CD45RO-CCR7+CD27+CD95- naive CD8+ T cells expressing CXCR3 (TNR3+). These receptors all stem from a human donor in good health. Some clones in this sample may be carry-over from other donors' samples.

V and J are TRBV5-1 and TRBJ2-5; no DNA is available, so the TRBD1 call from TCRdb remains unchecked. CDR3 length: 14 residues. The V gene's germline CDR1 is SGHRS and CDR2 YFSETQ. CDR3 region: CASSFDREQETQYF.

This chain joins TRBV27 and TRBJ1-1. In germline, CDR1 is MNHEY, CDR2 SMNVEV (reference sequence). There are 18 residues in the CDR3. The CDR3 protein is CASSLRGQLDPMNTEAFF.

The chain combines TRBV7-8 with TRBJ2-5; TCRdb's assignment of TRBD1 cannot be checked, as there is no DNA. Germline V lookup: CDR1 SGHVS, CDR2 FQNEAQ. This CDR3 contains 16 residues. The CDR3: CASSLVTRTVKETQYF. The full variable domain, rest sourced from reference TRBV7-8 and TRBJ2-5, is GAGVSQSPRYKVAKRGQDVALRCDPISGHVSLFWYQQALGQGPEFLTYFQNEAQLDKSGLPSDRFFAERPEGSVSTLKIQRTQQEDSAVYLCASSLVTRTVKETQYFGPGTRLLVL.

The V and J genes are TRBV12-3 or TRBV12-4 and TRBJ2-7; TCRdb reports TRBD1, a call that lacks DNA to check it against. This CDR3 contains 16 residues. The CDR3 is CASSPMVTGEGDEQYF.

The chain couples TRBV15 to TRBJ2-5; TCRdb indicates TRBD2, and absent DNA this call remains unverified. Germline V gene sequence: CDR1 LNHNV, CDR2 YYDKDF (reference sequence). The CDR3 length is 13 residues. The chain's CDR3 is CATQEREQETQYF.

V usage is TRBV4-1 and J usage is TRBJ2-7; TCRdb lists TRBD2, though no DNA is available to test this call. Germline V gene data show CDR1 as MGHRA and CDR2 as YSYEKL. The CDR3 sequence is 18 residues long. CDR3 sequence reads: CASSHNSKTGLAAYEQYF.

V is TRBV27 and J is TRBJ1-5; TCRdb selects TRBD1, and the lack of DNA leaves this call unchecked. CDR1 MNHEY and CDR2 SMNVEV come from the germline V gene (reference sequence). CDR3 size: 16 residues. This chain's CDR3 is CASRRDRGEYNQPQHF.

This chain connects TRBV6-6 to TRBJ2-7. CDR1 and CDR2 (germline): MNHNY, SVGAGI (reference sequence). The CDR3 loop spans 13 amino acids. The CDR3 spells CASTRQGSLEQYF.

The genes are TRBV28 and TRBJ2-6; TCRdb reports TRBD1, a call that lacks DNA to check it against. The germline V gene encodes CDR1 MDHEN and CDR2 SYDVKM. This CDR3 contains 17 residues. Here the CDR3 reads CASSSTGYYSGANVLTF.

The chain is built from TRBV5-1 and TRBJ2-7; TCRdb names TRBD2, which stays unverified in the absence of DNA. This CDR3 is built from 15 residues. Germline-derived CDR1 and CDR2 are SGHRS and YFSETQ. CDR3 amino acids: CASSPDRTSGSEQYF.

The V gene is TRBV7-2, the J gene TRBJ2-3; the TCRdb D gene call, TRBD1, has no DNA to confirm it. Germline V gives CDR1 SGHTA, CDR2 FQGNSA. This CDR3 is 17 amino acids long. Here the CDR3 reads CASSSSPGVRGRDTQYF. Based on the CDR3 plus reference TRBV7-2 and TRBJ2-3, the full variable domain is GAGVSQSPSNKVTEKGKDVELRCDPISGHTALYWYRQSLGQGLEFLIYFQGNSAPDKSGLPSDRFSAERTGGSVSTLTIQRTQQEDSAVYLCASSSSPGVRGRDTQYFGPGTRLTVL.

V gene TRBV4-1 combines with J gene TRBJ2-7; with no DNA, the TCRdb D assignment of TRBD1 cannot be verified. The germline gives CDR1 MGHRA, CDR2 YSYEKL. The CDR3 totals 16 residues. CDR3: CASSQEGTGSSYEQYF.

The chain combines TRBV7-9 with TRBJ1-5. Germline CDR1 and CDR2: SEHNR and FQNEAQ (reference sequence). The CDR3 consists of 12 residues. CDR3 sequence: CASSLKDQPQHF. Full variable domain (outside the CDR3, taken from reference TRBV7-9 and TRBJ1-5): DTGVSQNPRHKITKRGQNVTFRCDPISEHNRLYWYRQTLGQGPEFLTYFQNEAQLEKSRLLSDRFSAERPKGSFSTLEIQRTEQGDSAMYLCASSLKDQPQHFGDGTRLSIL.

The CDR3 region is CASSQIDNTYEQYF. The chain joins TRBV4-2 to TRBJ2-7. Germline CDR1 is LGHNA and CDR2 is YNFKEQ. The CDR3 runs to 14 residues.